The TCR beta chain under discussion was sequenced for a study of STAT5B mutations in CD4+ large granular lymphocyte leukemia. Across the whole study: Among healthy donors, a particular HLA allele went with more CDR3 'QG' motifs.

A remark on this clone: Antigen unknown.

Generated by immunoSEQ multiplex PCR, the TCRdb table keeps only in-frame clones and is missing some. The repertoire holds about 23,000 clones, with 75% to 85% as singletons. Study-wide results and caveats: Patient CD4-sorted repertoires looked more clonal than healthy CD4+ repertoires, even without putative leukemic clones. Compared with healthy controls (2/35), patient top clones favored TRBV06 (8/27).

There are 15 residues in the CDR3. Germline CDR1 reads SGHKS; CDR2 reads YYEKEE (reference sequence). The ends were cut back, 5 bases at V and 2 bases at J, with 11 bases in the middle. This rearrangement joins TRBV5-5 to TRBJ2-6, with D possibly matching TRBD2 (6 bases). This clonotype originated in a human donor in good health. The sequenced sample consisted of CD4+ T cells from blood buffy coats. The CDR3 bases are TGTGCCAGCAGTCGGGACTCGACTGGGGCCAACGTCCTGACTTTC. This codes for CASSRDSTGANVLTF.